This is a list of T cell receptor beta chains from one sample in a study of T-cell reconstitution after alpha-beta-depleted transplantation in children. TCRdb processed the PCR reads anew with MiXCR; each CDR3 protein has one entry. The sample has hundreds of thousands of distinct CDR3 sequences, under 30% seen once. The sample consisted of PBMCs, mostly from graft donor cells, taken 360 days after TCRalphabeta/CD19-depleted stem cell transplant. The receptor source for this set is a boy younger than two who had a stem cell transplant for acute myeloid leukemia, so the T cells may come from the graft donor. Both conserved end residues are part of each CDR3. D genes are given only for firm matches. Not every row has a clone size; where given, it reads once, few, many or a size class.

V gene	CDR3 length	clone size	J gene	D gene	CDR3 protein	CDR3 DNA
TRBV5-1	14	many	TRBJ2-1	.	CASSPRRSYNEQFF	TGCGCCAGCAGCCCGCGGCGCTCCTACAATGAGCAGTTCTTC
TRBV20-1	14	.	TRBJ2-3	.	CSARDVAFTDTQYF	TGCAGTGCTAGAGACGTGGCCTTCACAGATACGCAGTATTTT
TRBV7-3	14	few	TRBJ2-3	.	CASSHGGPPRTQYF	TGTGCCAGCAGCCACGGGGGCCCTCCCCGCACGCAGTATTTT
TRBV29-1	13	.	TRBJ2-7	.	CSAAFRSAYEQYF	TGCAGCGCGGCGTTTAGATCGGCCTACGAGCAGTACTTC
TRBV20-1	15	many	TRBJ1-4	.	CSASNRLSTNEKLFF	TGCAGTGCTAGTAATAGGCTTTCAACTAATGAAAAACTGTTTTTT
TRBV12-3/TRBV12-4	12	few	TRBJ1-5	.	CASKTGNQPQHF	TGTGCCAGCAAGACTGGCAATCAGCCCCAGCATTTT
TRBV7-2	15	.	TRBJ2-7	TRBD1	CASSPVEGQRNEQYF	TGTGCCAGCAGCCCCGTCGAGGGACAGCGAAACGAGCAGTACTTC
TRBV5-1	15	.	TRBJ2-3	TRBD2	CASSQGTSGADTQYF	TGCGCCAGCAGTCAGGGAACTAGCGGGGCAGATACGCAGTATTTT
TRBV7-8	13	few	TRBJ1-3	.	CASSPTMDGTIYF	TGTGCCAGCAGCCCTACCATGGATGGCACCATATATTTT
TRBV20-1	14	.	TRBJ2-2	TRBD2	CSAISGANTGELFF	TGCAGTGCCATTAGCGGGGCGAACACCGGGGAGCTGTTTTTT
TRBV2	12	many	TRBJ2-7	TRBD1	CAVLGTGREQYF	TGTGCCGTTCTCGGGACAGGGAGGGAGCAGTACTTC
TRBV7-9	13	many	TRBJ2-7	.	CASSFTETYEQYF	TGTGCCAGCAGCTTCACAGAAACCTACGAGCAGTACTTC
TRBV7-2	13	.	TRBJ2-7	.	CASSLVSRGEQYF	TGTGCCAGCAGCTTAGTGAGCAGAGGCGAGCAGTACTTC
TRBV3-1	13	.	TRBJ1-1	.	CASSQPAGTKAFF	TGTGCCAGCAGCCAACCCGCCGGGACTAAGGCTTTCTTT
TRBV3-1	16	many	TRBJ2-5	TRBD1	CASSQESRTGLETQYF	TGTGCCAGCAGCCAAGAAAGTCGGACAGGGTTGGAGACCCAGTACTTC
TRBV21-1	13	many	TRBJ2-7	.	CASSARDIYEQYF	TGTGCCAGCAGCGCCCGGGACATATACGAGCAGTACTTC
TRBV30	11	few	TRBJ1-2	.	CAWSYRVGYTF	TGTGCCTGGAGCTACAGGGTCGGCTACACCTTC
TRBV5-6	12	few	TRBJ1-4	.	CASSNGGEKLFF	TGTGCCAGCAGCAATGGAGGGGAAAAACTGTTTTTT
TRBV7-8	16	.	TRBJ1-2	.	CASSFFQGGANYGYTF	TGTGCCAGCAGCTTCTTTCAGGGAGGGGCTAACTATGGCTACACCTTC
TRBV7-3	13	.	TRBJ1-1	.	CASSSYRDTEAFF	TGTGCCAGCAGCTCTTACAGGGACACTGAAGCTTTCTTT
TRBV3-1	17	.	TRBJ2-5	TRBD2	CASSGTLPWRGKETQYF	TGTGCCAGCAGCGGTACCCTGCCGTGGCGGGGGAAAGAGACCCAGTACTTC
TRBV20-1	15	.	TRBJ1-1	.	CSARDWTDMNTEAFF	TGCAGTGCTAGAGACTGGACAGACATGAACACTGAAGCTTTCTTT
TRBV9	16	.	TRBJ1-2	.	CASSVPDSTTDYGYTF	TGTGCCAGCAGCGTCCCTGACAGTACGACCGACTATGGCTACACCTTC
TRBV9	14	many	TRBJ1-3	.	CASSAGGPGNTIYF	TGTGCCAGCAGCGCCGGGGGGCCCGGAAACACCATATATTTT